Listed below are T cell receptor beta chains from one sample, sequenced in a study of regulatory T cells in long-lasting Graves disease. TCRdb processed the multiplex PCR reads anew with MiXCR; each CDR3 protein has one entry. The sample carries about 300,000 distinct CDR3 sequences, roughly 18% recorded once. Sequenced material: peripheral blood mononuclear cells (PBMCs), taken at new diagnosis, from a patient treated with antithyroid drugs. These receptors were obtained from a female donor with Graves disease. Each CDR3 is given with its conserved first and last residue. A D gene is named only where the DNA matches it firmly. Clone size, where shown, is once, few, many, or a class for clones that have expanded.

clone size	J gene	D gene	V gene	CDR3 DNA	CDR3 protein
few	TRBJ2-3	.	TRBV2	TGTGCCAGCAGCTTCCCCGGTGGGAGCACAGATACGCAGTATTTT	CASSFPGGSTDTQYF
.	TRBJ2-7	.	TRBV18	TGTGCCAGCTCACCCGGTATCGCCTACGAGCAGTACTTC	CASSPGIAYEQYF
many	TRBJ1-2	TRBD1	TRBV12-3/TRBV12-4	TGTGCCAGCAGACAGGGGGCCAGCTATGGCTACACCTTC	CASRQGASYGYTF
many	TRBJ1-2	TRBD1	TRBV6-1	TGTGCCAGCAGTCCCGGGACAGGGAGCTATGGCTACACCTTC	CASSPGTGSYGYTF
many	TRBJ1-2	TRBD1	TRBV9	TGTGCCAGCAGGACCTCAGGGGGCGGTCGACTAAGTGGCTACACCTTC	CASRTSGGGRLSGYTF
many	TRBJ2-7	TRBD2	TRBV14	TGTGCCAGCAGCCATGTAGCGGGAGACGTCTACGAGCAGTACTTC	CASSHVAGDVYEQYF
few	TRBJ1-2	.	TRBV11-1	TGTGCCAGCAGCCAAGCATCAGGCTCAAACTATGGCTACACCTTC	CASSQASGSNYGYTF
many	TRBJ1-1	.	TRBV29-1	TGCAGCTACAAGAACACTGAAGCTTTCTTT	CSYKNTEAFF
many	TRBJ1-1	.	TRBV6-5	TGTGCCAGCAGTTACTCGGGGGGAGTAGCTGAAGCTTTCTTT	CASSYSGGVAEAFF
many	TRBJ1-5	.	TRBV2	TGTGCCAGCAGTGCTGACGGACCTAATCAGCCCCAGCATTTT	CASSADGPNQPQHF
many	TRBJ1-1	TRBD1	TRBV15	TGTGCCACCAGCCGAGACAGGGCACTCACTGAAGCTTTCTTT	CATSRDRALTEAFF
many	TRBJ2-5	TRBD2	TRBV5-6	TGTGCCAGCAGCCCGGCGGGAGGGCAGCTACAAGAGACCCAGTACTTC	CASSPAGGQLQETQYF
few	TRBJ2-7	.	TRBV12-3/TRBV12-4	TGTGCCAGCAGTATAGAGGACAGAGCCTACGAGCAGTACTTC	CASSIEDRAYEQYF
.	TRBJ2-1	TRBD2	TRBV19	TGTGCCAGTAGTCCACGAACTAGCGGGAGGGAGAGCTCCTACAATGAGCAGTTCTTC	CASSPRTSGRESSYNEQFF
.	TRBJ2-1	TRBD2	TRBV10-3	TGTGCCATCAGTGTAGAGCGGGGGAGCTCCTACAATGAGCAGTTCTTC	CAISVERGSSYNEQFF
many	TRBJ1-1	TRBD1	TRBV19	TGTGCCAGTACCTATGGGTGGGGGACAGGGAATACGAACACTGAAGCTTTCTTT	CASTYGWGTGNTNTEAFF
many	TRBJ2-7	TRBD1	TRBV7-9	TGTGCCAGCAGTGTGGGACAGGGATACGAGCAGTACTTC	CASSVGQGYEQYF
many	TRBJ2-1	TRBD2	TRBV6-2/TRBV6-3	TGTGCCAGCAGTTACCTGCGACTAGCGGAAAATGAGCAGTTCTTC	CASSYLRLAENEQFF
many	TRBJ1-2	.	TRBV28	TGTGCCAGCATTAAGGGGGCTAACTATGGCTACACCTTC	CASIKGANYGYTF
many	TRBJ2-3	TRBD2	TRBV24-1	TGTGCCACCAGTGACTCGGGACTAGCGGGAGTGATGACGCAGTATTTT	CATSDSGLAGVMTQYF
many	TRBJ2-7	.	TRBV11-2	TGTGCCAGCTCACCAACGTCGTACGAGCAGTACTTC	CASSPTSYEQYF
few	TRBJ2-4	.	TRBV11-2	TGTGCCAGCAGCCCCCGACACCTAGAAAACATTCAGTACTTC	CASSPRHLENIQYF
.	TRBJ1-2	.	TRBV9	TGTGCCAGCAGCGTAGCTTTGCGGACGGGACATGGCTACACCTTC	CASSVALRTGHGYTF
many	TRBJ2-1	.	TRBV20-1	TGCAGTGCTAGAGATCGCGGTCAGGGCTCCTACAATGAGCAGTTCTTC	CSARDRGQGSYNEQFF
few	TRBJ2-7	.	TRBV28	TGTGCCAGCAGCCAAGGGGTTTACGAGCAGTACTTC	CASSQGVYEQYF
many	TRBJ2-7	.	TRBV5-1	TGCGCCAGCAGCTTGGCCTTGGGGACATACGAGCAGTACTTC	CASSLALGTYEQYF
many	TRBJ2-1	TRBD2	TRBV20-1	TGCAGTGGAGAGCGGGAGGGTAACAATGAGCAGTTCTTC	CSGEREGNNEQFF
.	TRBJ1-2	TRBD1	TRBV11-2	TGTGCCAGCAGCCGAGACAGGGCCTATGGCTACACCTTC	CASSRDRAYGYTF
few	TRBJ2-6	.	TRBV20-1	TGCAGTGCTTCCGATTCTGGGGCCAACGTCCTGACTTTC	CSASDSGANVLTF
many	TRBJ2-5	.	TRBV28	TGTGCCAGCAGGAAACAGGGGGCGGTTTTGGCGGGAGGACTAGAGACCCAGTACTTC	CASRKQGAVLAGGLETQYF
many	TRBJ2-2	.	TRBV2	TGTGCCAGCAGGGGGAACGGAGAATCCGGGGAGCTGTTTTTT	CASRGNGESGELFF
many	TRBJ2-5	.	TRBV25-1	TGTGCCAGCAGTCCACGTTTGGAGGGGGGAGTCGGGGAGACCCAGTACTTC	CASSPRLEGGVGETQYF
many	TRBJ1-4	.	TRBV12-5	TGTGCTAGTGGTTTGGCCGACGGGTTCGAAAAACTGTTTTTT	CASGLADGFEKLFF
once	TRBJ2-6	.	TRBV18	TGTGCCAGCTCACCAAGACAGGTCTCTGGGGCCAACGTCCTGACTTTC	CASSPRQVSGANVLTF
once	TRBJ2-1	TRBD2	TRBV28	TGTGCCAGCAGTGAGATTTCCCCGGGACTAGCGGGAGCCTCCTACAATGAGCAGTTCTTC	CASSEISPGLAGASYNEQFF
many	TRBJ2-3	.	TRBV29-1	TGCAGCGTTGATAACAGGATGGGCACAGATACGCAGTATTTT	CSVDNRMGTDTQYF
many	TRBJ2-1	TRBD2	TRBV6-1	TGTGCCAGCAGTGAACGGTCTACTAGCGGGAATGAGCAGTTCTTC	CASSERSTSGNEQFF
many	TRBJ1-2	.	TRBV28	TGTGCCAGCAGTTTATATCTTCCGTCAGGCTATGGCTACACCTTC	CASSLYLPSGYGYTF
many	TRBJ2-3	.	TRBV27	TGTGCCAGCAGTTTTTCGGCGAGGTGGAGTGATACGCAGTATTTT	CASSFSARWSDTQYF
many	TRBJ1-2	.	TRBV28	TGTGCCAGCAGTCCCCTTTGGAGTAACTATGGCTACACCTTC	CASSPLWSNYGYTF
many	TRBJ2-7	.	TRBV25-1	TGTGCCAGCAGTGCAATGCCACCGGGGGAGGACGAGCAGTACTTC	CASSAMPPGEDEQYF
.	TRBJ2-3	.	TRBV10-2	TGCGCCAGCAGTGAGGGGGATCACACAGATACGCAGTATTTT	CASSEGDHTDTQYF
many	TRBJ2-5	TRBD2	TRBV5-1	TGCGCCAGCAGCTTGAATAGCGGGAAAGAGACCCAGTACTTC	CASSLNSGKETQYF
many	TRBJ2-2	.	TRBV19	TGTGCCAGCAGTCCCTACACCGGGGAGCTGTTTTTT	CASSPYTGELFF
many	TRBJ2-2	TRBD2	TRBV10-3	TGTGCCATGGCGGGAGAGGAAACCGGGGAGCTGTTTTTT	CAMAGEETGELFF
many	TRBJ2-5	TRBD2	TRBV15	TGTGCCACCAGCCGAAGACTAGCCCAAGAGACCCAGTACTTC	CATSRRLAQETQYF
many	TRBJ1-5	.	TRBV19	TGTGCCTCAGTTAGTGGAAACGGCAATCAGCCCCAGCATTTT	CASVSGNGNQPQHF
.	TRBJ2-3	TRBD2	TRBV18	TGTGCCAGCTCGCCACTACTAGCGGGAGTGACAGATACGCAGTATTTT	CASSPLLAGVTDTQYF